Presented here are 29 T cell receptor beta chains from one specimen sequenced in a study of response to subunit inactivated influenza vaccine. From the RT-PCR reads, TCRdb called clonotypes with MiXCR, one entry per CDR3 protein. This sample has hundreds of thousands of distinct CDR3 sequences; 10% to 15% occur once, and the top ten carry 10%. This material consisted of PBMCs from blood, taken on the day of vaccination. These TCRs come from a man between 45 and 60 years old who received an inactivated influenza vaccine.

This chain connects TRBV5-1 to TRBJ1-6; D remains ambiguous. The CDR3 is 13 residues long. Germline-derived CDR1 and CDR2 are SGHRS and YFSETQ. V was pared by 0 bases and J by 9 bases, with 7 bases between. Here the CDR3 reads CASSLDTASPLHF. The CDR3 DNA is TGCGCCAGCAGCTTGGACACTGCTTCACCCCTCCACTTT.

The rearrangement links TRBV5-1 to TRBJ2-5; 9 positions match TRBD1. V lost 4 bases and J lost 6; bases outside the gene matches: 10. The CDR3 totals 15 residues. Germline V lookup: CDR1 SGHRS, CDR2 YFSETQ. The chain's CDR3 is CASSRAGQGLKTQYF. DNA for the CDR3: TGCGCCAGCAGCCGTGCGGGACAGGGATTAAAGACCCAGTACTTC. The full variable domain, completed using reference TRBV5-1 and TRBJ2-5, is KAGVTQTPRYLIKTRGQQVTLSCSPISGHRSVSWYQQTPGQGLQFLFEYFSETQRNKGNFPGRFSGRQFSNSRSEMNVSTLELGDSALYLCASSRAGQGLKTQYFGPGTRLLVL.

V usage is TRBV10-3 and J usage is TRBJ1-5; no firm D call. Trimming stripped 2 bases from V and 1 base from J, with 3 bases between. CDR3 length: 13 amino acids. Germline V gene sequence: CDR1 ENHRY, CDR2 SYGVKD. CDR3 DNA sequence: TGTGCCATCAGTGAGGAAAGCAATCAGCCCCAGCATTTT. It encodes CAISEESNQPQHF.

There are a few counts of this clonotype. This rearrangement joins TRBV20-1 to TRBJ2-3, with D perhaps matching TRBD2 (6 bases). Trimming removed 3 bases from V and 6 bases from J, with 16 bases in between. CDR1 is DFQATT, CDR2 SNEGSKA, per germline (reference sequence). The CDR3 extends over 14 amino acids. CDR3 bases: TGCAGTGCTAGTCCGGGCCTACGGGGGGATACGCAGTATTTT. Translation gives CSASPGLRGDTQYF.

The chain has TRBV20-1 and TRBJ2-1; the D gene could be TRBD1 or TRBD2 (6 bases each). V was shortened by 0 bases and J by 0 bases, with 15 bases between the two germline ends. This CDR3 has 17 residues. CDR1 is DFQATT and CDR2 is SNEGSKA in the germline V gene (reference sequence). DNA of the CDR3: TGCAGTGCTAGAGATTATTGGGGGGCCGGCTCCTACAATGAGCAGTTCTTC. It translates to CSARDYWGAGSYNEQFF.

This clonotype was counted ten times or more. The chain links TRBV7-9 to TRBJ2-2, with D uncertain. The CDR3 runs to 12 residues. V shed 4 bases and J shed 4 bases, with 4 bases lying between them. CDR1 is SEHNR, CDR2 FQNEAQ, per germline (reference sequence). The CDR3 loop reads CASSYVTGELFF. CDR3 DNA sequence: TGTGCCAGCAGCTATGTCACCGGGGAGCTGTTTTTT.

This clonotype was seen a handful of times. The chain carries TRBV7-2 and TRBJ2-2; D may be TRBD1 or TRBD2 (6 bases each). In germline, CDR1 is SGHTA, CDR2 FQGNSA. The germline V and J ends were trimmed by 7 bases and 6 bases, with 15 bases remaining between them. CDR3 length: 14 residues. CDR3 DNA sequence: TGTGCCAGCAAGGGGGGCGCTATCGCCGGGGAGCTGTTTTTT. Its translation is CASKGGAIAGELFF.

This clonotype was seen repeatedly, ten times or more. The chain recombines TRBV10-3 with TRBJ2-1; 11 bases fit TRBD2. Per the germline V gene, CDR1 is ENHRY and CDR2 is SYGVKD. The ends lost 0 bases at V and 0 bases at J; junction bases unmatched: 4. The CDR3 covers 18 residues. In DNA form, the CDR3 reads TGTGCCATCAGTGAGTCGCGGCTAGCGGGAGGCTCCTACAATGAGCAGTTCTTC. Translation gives CAISESRLAGGSYNEQFF.

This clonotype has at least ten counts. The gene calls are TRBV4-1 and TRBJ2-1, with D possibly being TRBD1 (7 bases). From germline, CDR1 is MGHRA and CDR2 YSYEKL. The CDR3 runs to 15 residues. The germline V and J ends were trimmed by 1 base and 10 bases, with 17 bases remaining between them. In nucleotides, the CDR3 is TGCGCCAGCAGCCAAGCCCCACTGGGGGGACAGGAGCAGTTCTTC. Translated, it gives CASSQAPLGGQEQFF.

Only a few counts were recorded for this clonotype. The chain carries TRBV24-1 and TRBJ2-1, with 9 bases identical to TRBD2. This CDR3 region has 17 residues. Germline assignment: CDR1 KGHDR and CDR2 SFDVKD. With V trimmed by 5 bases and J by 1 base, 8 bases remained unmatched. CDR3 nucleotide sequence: TGTGCCACCAGTGGGCTAGTAGCGGGAGTATCCTACAATGAGCAGTTCTTC. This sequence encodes CATSGLVAGVSYNEQFF.

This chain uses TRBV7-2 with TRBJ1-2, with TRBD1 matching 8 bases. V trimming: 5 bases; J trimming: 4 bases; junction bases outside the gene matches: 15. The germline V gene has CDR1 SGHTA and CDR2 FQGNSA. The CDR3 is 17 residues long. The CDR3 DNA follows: TGTGCCAGCAGCACTGGACAGGGAGGATCGTTTACCTATGGCTACACCTTC. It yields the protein CASSTGQGGSFTYGYTF.

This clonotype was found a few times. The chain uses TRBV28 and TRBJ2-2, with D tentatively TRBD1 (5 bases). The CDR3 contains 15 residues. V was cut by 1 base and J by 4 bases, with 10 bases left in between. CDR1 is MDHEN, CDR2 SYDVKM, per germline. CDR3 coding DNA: TGTGCCAGCAGTTTATTTCCAGGGATCACCGGGGAGCTGTTTTTT. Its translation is CASSLFPGITGELFF.

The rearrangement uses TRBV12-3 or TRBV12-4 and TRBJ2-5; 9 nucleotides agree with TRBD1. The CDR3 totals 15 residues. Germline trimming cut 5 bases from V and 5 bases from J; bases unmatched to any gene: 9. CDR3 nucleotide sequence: TGTGCCAGCAGTATGCGGACCGGGACAGGGGAGACCCAGTACTTC. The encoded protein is CASSMRTGTGETQYF.

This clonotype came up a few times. The CDR3 DNA reads TGTGCCAGCAGCGGAGGGACCACCTCCGAGCAGTACTTC. It is translated as CASSGGTTSEQYF. The chain combines TRBV7-9 with TRBJ2-7; D might be TRBD2 (6 bases). V was trimmed by 5 bases and J by 6 bases, leaving 14 bases between them. Looked up from germline, CDR1 is SEHNR and CDR2 is FQNEAQ (reference sequence). This CDR3 has 13 amino acids. Full variable domain (missing parts from reference TRBV7-9 and TRBJ2-7): DTGVSQNPRHKITKRGQNVTFRCDPISEHNRLYWYRQTLGQGPEFLTYFQNEAQLEKSRLLSDRFSAERPKGSFSTLEIQRTEQGDSAMYLCASSGGTTSEQYFGPGTRLTVT.

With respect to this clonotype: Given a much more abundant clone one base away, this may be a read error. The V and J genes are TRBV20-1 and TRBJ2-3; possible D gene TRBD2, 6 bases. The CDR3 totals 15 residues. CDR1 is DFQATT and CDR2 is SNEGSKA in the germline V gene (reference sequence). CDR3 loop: CSASASEVSTDTQFF. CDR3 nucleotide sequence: TGCAGTGCATCCGCTAGCGAGGTTAGCACAGATACGCAGTTTTTT.

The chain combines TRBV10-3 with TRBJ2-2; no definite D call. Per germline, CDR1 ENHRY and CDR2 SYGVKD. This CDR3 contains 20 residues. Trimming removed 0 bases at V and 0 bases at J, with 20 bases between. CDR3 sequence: CAISESVVGRSPSNTGELFF. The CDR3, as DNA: TGTGCCATCAGTGAGTCGGTAGTAGGTAGAAGCCCTTCGAACACCGGGGAGCTGTTTTTT.

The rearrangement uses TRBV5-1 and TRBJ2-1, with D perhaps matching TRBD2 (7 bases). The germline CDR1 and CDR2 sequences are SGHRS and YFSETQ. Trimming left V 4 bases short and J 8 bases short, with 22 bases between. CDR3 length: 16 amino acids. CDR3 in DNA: TGCGCCAGCAGCCCGGAGGGGGGGGCGCATTCCTATGAGCAGTTCTTC. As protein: CASSPEGGAHSYEQFF.

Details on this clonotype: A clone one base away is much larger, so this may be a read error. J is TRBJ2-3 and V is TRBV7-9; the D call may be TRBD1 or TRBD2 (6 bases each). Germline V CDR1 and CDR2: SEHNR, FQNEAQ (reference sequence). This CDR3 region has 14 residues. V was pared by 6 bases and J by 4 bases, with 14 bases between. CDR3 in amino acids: CASRYRASADTQYF. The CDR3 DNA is TGTGCCAGCAGATACAGGGCTAGCGCAGATACGCAGTATTTT.

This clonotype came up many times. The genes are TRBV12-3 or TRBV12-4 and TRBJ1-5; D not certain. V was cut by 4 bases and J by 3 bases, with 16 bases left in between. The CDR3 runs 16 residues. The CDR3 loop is CASSYEALSHNQPQHF. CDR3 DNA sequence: TGTGCCAGCAGTTATGAGGCCCTATCCCACAATCAGCCCCAGCATTTT.

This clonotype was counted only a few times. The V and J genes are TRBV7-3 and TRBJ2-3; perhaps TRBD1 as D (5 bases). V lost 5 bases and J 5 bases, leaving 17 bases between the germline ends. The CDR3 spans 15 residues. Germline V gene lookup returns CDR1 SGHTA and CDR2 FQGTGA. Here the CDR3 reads CASSPNGHSVDTQYF. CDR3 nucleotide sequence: TGTGCCAGCAGCCCCAACGGACATTCCGTAGATACGCAGTATTTT. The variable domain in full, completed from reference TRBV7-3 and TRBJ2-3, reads GAGVSQTPSNKVTEKGKYVELRCDPISGHTALYWYRQSLGQGPEFLIYFQGTGAADDSGLPNDRFFAVRPEGSVSTLKIQRTERGDSAVYLCASSPNGHSVDTQYFGPGTRLTVL.

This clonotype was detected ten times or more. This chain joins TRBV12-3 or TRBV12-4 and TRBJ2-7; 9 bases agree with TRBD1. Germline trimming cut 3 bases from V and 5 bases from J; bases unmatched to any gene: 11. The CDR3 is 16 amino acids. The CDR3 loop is CASSFTGTGSSHEQYF. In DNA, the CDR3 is TGTGCCAGCAGTTTTACGGGGACAGGGTCTAGCCACGAGCAGTACTTC.

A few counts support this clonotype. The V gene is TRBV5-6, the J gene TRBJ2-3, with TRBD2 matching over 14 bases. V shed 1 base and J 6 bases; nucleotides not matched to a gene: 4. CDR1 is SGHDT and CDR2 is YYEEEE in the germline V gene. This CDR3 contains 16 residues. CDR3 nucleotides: TGTGCCAGCAGCTTGTGGACTAGCGGGAGGAAGGATACGCAGTATTTT. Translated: CASSLWTSGRKDTQYF.

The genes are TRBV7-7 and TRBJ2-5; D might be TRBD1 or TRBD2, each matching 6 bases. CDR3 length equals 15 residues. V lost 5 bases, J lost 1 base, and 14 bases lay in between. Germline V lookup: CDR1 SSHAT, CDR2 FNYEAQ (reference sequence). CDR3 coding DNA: TGTGCCAGCAGCCCACAGGGAGGAGGCCAAGAGACCCAGTACTTC. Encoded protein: CASSPQGGGQETQYF. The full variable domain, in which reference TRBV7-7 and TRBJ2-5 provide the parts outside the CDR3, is GAGVSQSPRYKVTKRGQDVTLRCDPISSHATLYWYQQALGQGPEFLTYFNYEAQPDKSGLPSDRFSAERPEGSISTLTIQRTEQRDSAMYRCASSPQGGGQETQYFGPGTRLLVL.

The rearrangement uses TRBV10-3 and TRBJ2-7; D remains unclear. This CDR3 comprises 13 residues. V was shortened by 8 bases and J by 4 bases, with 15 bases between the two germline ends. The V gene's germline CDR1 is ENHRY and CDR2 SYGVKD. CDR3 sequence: CAISTETQYEQYF. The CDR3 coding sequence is TGTGCCATCTCAACAGAGACTCAATACGAGCAGTACTTC.

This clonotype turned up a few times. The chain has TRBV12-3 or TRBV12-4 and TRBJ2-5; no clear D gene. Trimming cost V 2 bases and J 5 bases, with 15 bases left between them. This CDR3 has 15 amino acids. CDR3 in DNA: TGTGCCAGCAGTTTAACGCTTACGCCCGGGGAGACCCAGTACTTC. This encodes CASSLTLTPGETQYF.

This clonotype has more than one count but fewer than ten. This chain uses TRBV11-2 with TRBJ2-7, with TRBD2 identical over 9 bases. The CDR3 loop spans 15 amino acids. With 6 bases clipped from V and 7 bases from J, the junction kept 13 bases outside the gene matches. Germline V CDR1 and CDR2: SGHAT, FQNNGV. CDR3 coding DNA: TGTGCCAGCAGGGACCCGGGACTAGCTCTTGCGGAGCAGTACTTC. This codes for CASRDPGLALAEQYF.

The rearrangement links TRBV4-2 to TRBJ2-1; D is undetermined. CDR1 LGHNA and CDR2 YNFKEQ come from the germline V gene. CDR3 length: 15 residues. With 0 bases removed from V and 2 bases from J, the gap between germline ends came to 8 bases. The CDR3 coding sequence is TGTGCCAGCAGCCAAGATGGTGTTGCCTACAATGAGCAGTTCTTC. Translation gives CASSQDGVAYNEQFF.

The CDR3 is CSAHSLHVAGAYNEQFF. Written as DNA, the CDR3 is TGCAGTGCCCACAGCCTCCACGTAGCGGGGGCCTACAATGAGCAGTTCTTC. The rearrangement links TRBV20-1 to TRBJ2-1; 9 bases match TRBD2. This CDR3 is built from 17 residues. Germline V CDR1 and CDR2: DFQATT, SNEGSKA (reference sequence). After removal of 6 bases from V and 2 bases from J, the junction contained 14 bases not matched to a gene.

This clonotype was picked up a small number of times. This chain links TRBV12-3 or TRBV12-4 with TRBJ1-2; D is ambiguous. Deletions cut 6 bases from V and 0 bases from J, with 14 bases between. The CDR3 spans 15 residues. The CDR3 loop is CASSIILRSNYGYTF. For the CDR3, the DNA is TGTGCCAGCAGCATAATTTTGAGGTCTAACTATGGCTACACCTTC.